These 5 T cell receptor beta chains were all obtained from the same sample, sequenced in a study of T cells in women clearing cervical HPV infection. Profiling relied on immunoSEQ multiplex PCR, and the TCRdb table lists in-frame clones only, not all of them. The table lists 30,000 to 35,000 clones. The sequencing input was blood buffy coat. The receptor set was obtained from a woman between 18 and 70 years old with a cervical HPV16 infection that either progressed to CIN3+ or cleared (not recorded which).

In the case of this clone: The read halts 3 residues ahead of the CDR3 end, with the missing end drawn from the germline J gene. The V and J genes are TRBV20-1 and TRBJ2-7; 8 bases line up with TRBD2. V was clipped by 0 bases and J by 2 bases; unmatched bases: 6. Germline V CDR1 and CDR2: DFQATT, SNEGSKA (reference sequence). CDR3 length: 15 amino acids. The CDR3 is CSARDSLAGTYEQYF. CDR3 DNA, as far as it was read: TGCAGTGCTAGAGATTCTCTAGCGGGTACCTACGAG.

Notes on this clone: The CDR3 end lies 3 residues beyond the end of the read and is filled in from the germline J gene. The chain recombines TRBV10-3 with TRBJ2-7; 10 nucleotides line up with TRBD1. The germline gives CDR1 ENHRY, CDR2 SYGVKD. CDR3 length: 13 residues. Trimming removed 10 bases from V and 5 bases from J; junction bases left unmatched: 8. CDR3 bases read: TGTGCCACCATGGGGACAGGGGAGAACGAG. Translation gives CATMGTGENE. In full, the CDR3 reads CATMGTGENEQYF.

On this clone: The read ends 3 residues early relative to the CDR3; the germline J gene fills the gap. The rearrangement joins TRBV5-6 to TRBJ2-7; 14 nucleotides line up with TRBD2. Unmatched junction bases numbered 4, after V lost 2 bases and J lost 6 bases. Germline lookup yields CDR1 SGHDT and CDR2 YYEEEE. CDR3 length: 15 amino acids. Incomplete CDR3 DNA: TGTGCCAGCAGCTTAAGGACTAGCGGGGGGTCCGAG. Translation gives CASSLRTSGGSE. The whole CDR3 protein reads CASSLRTSGGSEQYF.

On this clone: The CDR3 extends 3 residues past the end of the read, so its final part is completed from the germline J gene. The V call is TRBV18, the J call TRBJ1-5, with 11 bases identical to TRBD1. V lost 1 base to trimming and J lost 5 bases; unmatched junction nucleotides: 7. CDR1 is KGHSH and CDR2 is LQKENI in the germline V gene. The CDR3 is made up of 17 amino acids. CDR3 DNA, as far as it was read: TGTGCCAGCTCACCACGAACCGGGACAGGGGGTGATCAGCCC. Protein sequence: CASSPRTGTGGDQP. The CDR3 in its entirety is CASSPRTGTGGDQPQHF.

Comments on this clone: The read stops 3 residues short of the end of the CDR3; the missing end is completed from the germline J gene. This rearrangement joins TRBV7-9 to TRBJ1-2; D not resolved. Trimming took off 2 bases at V and 0 bases at J, with 10 bases between the two ends. The CDR3 sequence is 15 residues long. Germline lookup yields CDR1 SEHNR and CDR2 FQNEAQ (reference sequence). CDR3 DNA, as far as it was read: TGTGCCAGCAGCTTATTCAGTTATTCTAACTATGGC. Amino acid sequence: CASSLFSYSNYG. The full CDR3 reads CASSLFSYSNYGYTF.